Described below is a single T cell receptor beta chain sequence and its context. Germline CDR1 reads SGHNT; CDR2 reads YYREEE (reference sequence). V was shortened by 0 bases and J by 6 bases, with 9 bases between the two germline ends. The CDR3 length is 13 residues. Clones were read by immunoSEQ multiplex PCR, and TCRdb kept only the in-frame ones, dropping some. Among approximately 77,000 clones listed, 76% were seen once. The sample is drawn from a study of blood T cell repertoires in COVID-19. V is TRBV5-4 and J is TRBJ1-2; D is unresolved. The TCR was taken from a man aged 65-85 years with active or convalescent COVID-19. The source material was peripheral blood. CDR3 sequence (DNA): TGTGCCAGCAGCTTGGTTTCCCAAAATGGCTACACCTTC. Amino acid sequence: CASSLVSQNGYTF.